The rows below give T cell receptor beta chains drawn from one sample of a study of blood T cell repertoires in COVID-19. Data came from immunoSEQ multiplex PCR; TCRdb stores just in-frame clones and leaves some out. The sample lists 200,000 to 300,000 clones, about 82% occurring once. Specimen: peripheral blood. These receptors all come from an elderly woman with COVID-19, enrolled during active disease. The conserved cysteine and the conserved F or W are not part of the CDR3 here.

>TRBJ2-1|TRBV28
ASSNREGQGSEQF
>TRBJ1-1|TRBV7-2
ASRIGVTTGRVFNTEAF
>TRBJ2-3|TRBV5-1
ASSFGGQVADTQY
>TRBJ1-3|TRBV5-8
ASSVGQFSGNTIY
>TRBJ1-2|TRBV5-1
ASSNKTGGRDYGYT
>TRBJ1-4|TRBV3-1/TRBV3-2
ASSQVLDRIKGTNEKLF
>TRBJ1-3|TRBV11-2
ASSRGISSGNTIY
>TRBJ2-3|TRBV5-1
ASSLADRGLRGTDTQY
>TRBJ2-7|TRBV7-2
ASSAQGTPSYEQY
>TRBJ1-5|TRBV5-1
ASSPDRAGNQPQH
>TRBJ2-1|TRBV5-4
AASGAVKDEQF